This is a list of T cell receptor beta chains from one sample in a study of control samples from healthy donors and cancer patients. Clones were sequenced by immunoSEQ multiplex PCR, and TCRdb holds only the in-frame ones, with some missing. This table has over 100,000 clones, around 92% appearing once. Source material: blood. The receptors come from a woman in her forties or fifties in good health. CDR3s include the opening cysteine and the closing phenylalanine or tryptophan. D genes are given only for firm matches. Clone size is not always given. Where it is, it says once, few, many or a class for expanded clones.

V gene	D gene	clone size	J gene	CDR3 protein	CDR3 DNA
TRBV7-9	NA	NA	TRBJ1-6	CASSSYKKSPDNSPLHF	TGTGCCAGCAGCTCTTACAAGAAAAGCCCAGATAATTCACCCCTCCACTTT
TRBV7-8	NA	NA	TRBJ1-3	CASSLALTGTGNTIYF	TGTGCCAGCAGCTTAGCGCTGACAGGAACTGGAAACACCATATATTTT
TRBV5-1	NA	NA	TRBJ2-2	CASSSGQFSGELFF	TGCGCCAGCAGCTCAGGACAGTTTTCCGGGGAGCTGTTTTTT
TRBV6-6	NA	NA	TRBJ2-5	CASRSGTETQYF	TGTGCCAGCAGATCGGGGACAGAGACCCAGTACTTC
TRBV3-1/TRBV3-2	NA	NA	TRBJ1-4	CASSPLLNEKLFF	TGTGCCAGCAGCCCGCTCCTAAATGAAAAACTGTTTTTT
TRBV19	NA	NA	TRBJ2-6	CASSGEGAGANVLTF	TGTGCCAGTAGTGGGGAAGGTGCCGGGGCCAACGTCCTGACTTTC
TRBV6-5	NA	NA	TRBJ2-5	CASRTSGTQETQYF	TGTGCCAGCAGGACGAGTGGAACTCAAGAGACCCAGTACTTC
TRBV5-8	NA	NA	TRBJ1-6	CASSFSFGSPLHF	TGTGCCAGCAGCTTTTCATTCGGTTCACCCCTCCACTTT
TRBV6-5	NA	NA	TRBJ1-6	CASSRGENSPLHF	TGTGCCAGCAGTAGGGGGGAAAATTCACCCCTCCACTTT
TRBV7-2	NA	once	TRBJ1-5	CASSTQGLNQPQHF	TGTGCCAGCAGCACACAGGGTCTCAATCAGCCCCAGCATTTT
TRBV4-1	NA	once	TRBJ2-3	CASSQDLPTQYF	TGCGCCAGCAGCCAAGATCTTCCTACGCAGTATTTT
TRBV21-1	NA	NA	TRBJ2-7	CASKRGRLAGIHEQYF	TGTGCCAGCAAAAGAGGGCGACTGGCGGGAATCCACGAGCAGTACTTC
TRBV19	NA	NA	TRBJ1-5	CATARGEGNQPQHF	TGTGCCACCGCAAGGGGAGAGGGCAATCAGCCCCAGCATTTT
TRBV3-1/TRBV3-2	NA	NA	TRBJ1-2	CASSHAPGGGRRSGYTF	TGTGCCAGCAGCCATGCACCCGGAGGGGGGCGCAGGAGTGGCTACACCTTC
TRBV10-3	NA	NA	TRBJ2-1	CAISGDNEQFF	TGTGCCATCAGCGGTGACAATGAGCAGTTCTTC
TRBV6-5	NA	NA	TRBJ2-5	CASSYSKTPEGTQYF	TGTGCCAGCAGTTACTCGAAGACACCTGAGGGGACCCAGTACTTC
TRBV19	NA	NA	TRBJ2-1	CASSPLREHSYNEQFF	TGTGCCAGTAGTCCCCTCCGGGAGCACTCCTACAATGAGCAGTTCTTC
TRBV9	TRBD1	NA	TRBJ1-2	CASSVPDRALMGYTF	TGTGCCAGCAGCGTTCCCGACAGGGCTCTAATGGGCTACACCTTC
TRBV6-5	NA	NA	TRBJ1-1	CASNTAAGEAFF	TGTGCCAGCAATACGGCCGCAGGTGAAGCTTTCTTT
TRBV5-1	TRBD2	NA	TRBJ2-7	CASSLGPGPGAVAGTYEQYF	TGCGCCAGCAGCTTGGGCCCGGGGCCCGGGGCGGTAGCGGGAACCTACGAGCAGTACTTC
TRBV6-5	TRBD1	NA	TRBJ2-2	CASRPRQGGTGELFF	TGTGCCAGCAGACCCAGACAGGGGGGCACCGGGGAGCTGTTTTTT
TRBV24-1	NA	NA	TRBJ2-2	CATSDVDFANTGELFF	TGTGCCACCAGTGACGTGGACTTCGCGAACACCGGGGAGCTGTTTTTT
TRBV6-5	NA	NA	TRBJ1-4	CASSLDPGQSNEKLFF	TGTGCCAGCAGTTTAGACCCGGGACAAAGTAATGAAAAACTGTTTTTT
TRBV18	TRBD2	NA	TRBJ2-1	CASSPLAGASVYNEQFF	TGTGCCAGCTCACCTCTAGCGGGAGCTTCAGTTTACAATGAGCAGTTCTTC
TRBV5-1	TRBD1	NA	TRBJ1-4	CASSFGTGGEKLFF	TGCGCCAGCAGCTTCGGGACAGGGGGTGAAAAACTGTTTTTT
TRBV27	NA	NA	TRBJ1-5	CASSLVRHQPQHF	TGTGCCAGCAGTTTGGTTAGGCATCAGCCCCAGCATTTT
TRBV4-1	NA	NA	TRBJ1-4	CASSQARFATNEKLFF	TGCGCCAGCAGCCAAGCAAGATTTGCAACTAATGAAAAACTGTTTTTT
TRBV2	TRBD1	NA	TRBJ1-1	CASRLRGQWNTEAFF	TGTGCCAGCAGGCTCAGGGGGCAGTGGAACACTGAAGCTTTCTTT